Listed below are T cell receptor beta chains from one sample, sequenced in a study of T-cell memory formation after mild COVID-19. TCRdb re-derived calls from the 5' RACE reads in MiXCR, one entry per CDR3 protein. The sample holds about 430,000 distinct CDR3 sequences, roughly 17% seen once. Sequencing was carried out using PBMCs or a T cell subset sorted from them (not recorded which). These receptors came from a man between 18 and 35 years old who had mild COVID-19 (a few samples of this study predate the infection). Cell type and time point are not known. The CDR3 runs from the conserved cysteine through the conserved F or W.

>12|TRBV12-5|TRBJ2-1
CASALTGDEQFF
>12|TRBV10-1|TRBJ2-7
CASSGAGGEQYF
>15|TRBV4-2|TRBJ1-1
CASSQGTGLGTEAFF
>15|TRBV7-8|TRBJ2-5
CASSLAAVGEETQYF
>12|TRBV29-1|TRBJ1-2
CSVGGQLYGYTF
>17|TRBV4-1|TRBJ2-1
CASSPLGRRGASNEQFF
>16|TRBV19|TRBJ2-5
CASSRKQGAFGETQYF
>14|TRBV7-9|TRBJ2-3
CASRAGETTDTQYF
>15|TRBV12-3/TRBV12-4|TRBJ1-3
CASSARREAGNTIYF
>15|TRBV18|TRBJ1-2
CASSPPGQTRSGYTF
>14|TRBV20-1|TRBJ1-2
CSAFRQASDYGYTF
>13|TRBV7-6|TRBJ2-7
CASSVGTLNEQYF
>13|TRBV3-1|TRBJ1-2
CASSHLNRGGYTF
>12|TRBV10-3|TRBJ1-1
CAIEEENTEAFF
>15|TRBV4-1|TRBJ2-3
CASSLLGGTIDTQYF
>13|TRBV9|TRBJ1-2
CASSSQSLYGYTF
>14|TRBV6-4|TRBJ2-1
CASSETVDYNEQFF
>14|TRBV6-1|TRBJ1-4
CASSASAANEKLFF
>15|TRBV11-2|TRBJ2-2
CASSLRGTTPGELFF
>15|TRBV10-3|TRBJ2-2
CAISSGTGGSGELFF
>15|TRBV6-6|TRBJ1-5
CASSYTGASNQPQHF
>14|TRBV7-3|TRBJ1-1
CASSRGPGPTEAFF
>17|TRBV4-1|TRBJ2-4
CASSQPWSAVAKNIQYF
>15|TRBV20-1|TRBJ1-5
CSARDGGQGLGPQHF
>17|TRBV7-8|TRBJ2-1
CASSLDLGLPAYNEQFF
>14|TRBV5-1|TRBJ2-3
CASRTGTGGDTQYF
>15|TRBV4-2|TRBJ2-3
CASSSRLITLNTQYF
>16|TRBV4-3|TRBJ1-2
CASSQEEPPKGYGYTF